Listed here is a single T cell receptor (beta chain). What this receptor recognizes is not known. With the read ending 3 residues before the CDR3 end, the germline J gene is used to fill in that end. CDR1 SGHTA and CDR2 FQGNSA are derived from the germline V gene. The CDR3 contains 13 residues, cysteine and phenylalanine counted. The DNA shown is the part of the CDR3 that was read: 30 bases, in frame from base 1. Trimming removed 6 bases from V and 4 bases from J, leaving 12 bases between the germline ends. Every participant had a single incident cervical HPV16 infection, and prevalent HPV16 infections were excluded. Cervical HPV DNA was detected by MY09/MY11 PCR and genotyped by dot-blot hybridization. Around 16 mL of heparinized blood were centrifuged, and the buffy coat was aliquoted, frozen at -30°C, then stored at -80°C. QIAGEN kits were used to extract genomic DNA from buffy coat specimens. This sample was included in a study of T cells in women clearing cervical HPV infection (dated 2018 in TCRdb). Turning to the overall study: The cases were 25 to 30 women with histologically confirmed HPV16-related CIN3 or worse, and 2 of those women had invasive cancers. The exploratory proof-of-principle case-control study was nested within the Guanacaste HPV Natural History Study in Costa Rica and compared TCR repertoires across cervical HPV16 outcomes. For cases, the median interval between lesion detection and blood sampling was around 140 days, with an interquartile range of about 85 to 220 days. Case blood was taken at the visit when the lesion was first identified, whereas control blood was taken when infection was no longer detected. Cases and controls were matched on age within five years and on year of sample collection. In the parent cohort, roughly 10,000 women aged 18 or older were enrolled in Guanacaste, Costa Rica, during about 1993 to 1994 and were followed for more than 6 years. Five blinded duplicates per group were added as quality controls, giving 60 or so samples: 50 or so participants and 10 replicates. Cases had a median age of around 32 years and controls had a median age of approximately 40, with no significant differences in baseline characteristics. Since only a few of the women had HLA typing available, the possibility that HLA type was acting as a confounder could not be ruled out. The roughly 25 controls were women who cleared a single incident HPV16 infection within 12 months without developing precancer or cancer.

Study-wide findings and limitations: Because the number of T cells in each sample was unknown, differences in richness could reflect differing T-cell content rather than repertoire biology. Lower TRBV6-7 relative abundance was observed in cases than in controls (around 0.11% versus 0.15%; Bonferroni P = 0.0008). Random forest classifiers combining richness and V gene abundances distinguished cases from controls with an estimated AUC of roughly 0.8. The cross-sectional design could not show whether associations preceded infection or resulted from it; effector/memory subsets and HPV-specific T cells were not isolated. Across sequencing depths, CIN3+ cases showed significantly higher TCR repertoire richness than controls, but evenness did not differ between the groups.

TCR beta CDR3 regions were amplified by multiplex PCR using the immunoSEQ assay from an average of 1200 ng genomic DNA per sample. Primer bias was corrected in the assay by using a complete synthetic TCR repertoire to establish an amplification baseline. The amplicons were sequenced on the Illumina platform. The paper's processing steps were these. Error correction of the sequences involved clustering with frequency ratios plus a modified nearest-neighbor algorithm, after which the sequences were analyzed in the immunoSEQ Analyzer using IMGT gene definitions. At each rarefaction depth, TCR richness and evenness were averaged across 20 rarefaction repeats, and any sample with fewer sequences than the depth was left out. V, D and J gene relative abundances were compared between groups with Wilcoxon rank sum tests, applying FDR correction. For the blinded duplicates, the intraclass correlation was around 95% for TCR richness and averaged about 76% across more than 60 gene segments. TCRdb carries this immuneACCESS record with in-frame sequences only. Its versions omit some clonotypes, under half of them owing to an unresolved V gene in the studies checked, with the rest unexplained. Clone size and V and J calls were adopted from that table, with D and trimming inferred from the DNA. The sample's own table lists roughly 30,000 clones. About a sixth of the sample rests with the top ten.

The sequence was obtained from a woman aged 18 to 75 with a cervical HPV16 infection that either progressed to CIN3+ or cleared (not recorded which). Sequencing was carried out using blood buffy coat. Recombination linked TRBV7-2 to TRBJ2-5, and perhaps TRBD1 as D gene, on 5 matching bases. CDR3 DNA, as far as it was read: TGTGCCAGCAGTTCTGGGGCCCGAGAGACC. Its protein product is CASSSGARET. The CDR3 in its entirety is CASSSGARETQYF.